This paragraph covers one T cell receptor (beta chain) sequence. Its cognate antigen is unknown. PCR employed 60 Vbeta and 13 Jbeta primers. In the original workflow: A follow-up analysis tallied tens of millions of unique TCR beta chains, roughly 11 million shared. Using immunoSEQ multiplex PCR, the repertoire was profiled, and TCRdb retains in-frame clones only, with some absent. From that table come the V and J calls and clone size; the DNA was used to work out D and trimming. The sample lists about 120,000 clones, over 65% seen once, with 2.5% to 3.5% in the top ten. The data were taken from a study of cytomegalovirus exposure and HLA in healthy donors. The study, taken as a whole, reports: Later analysis identified 16,951 TCR beta sequences associated with HLA alleles, using a false discovery rate threshold of 0.05. Later on, a genetic analysis was performed. It linked a missense variant in DCLRE1C with V- and J-gene trimming of TCR beta. Highly shared variants forming one cluster were likely a sequencing artifact.

The ends lost 2 bases at V and 0 bases at J; junction bases unmatched: 7. This CDR3 contains 18 residues. CDR1 and CDR2 from the germline V gene are LGHNA and YSLEER. The TCR sequence derives from a woman aged 35 to 49 in good health and CMV-seropositive. The source material was PBMCs. V is TRBV4-3 and J is TRBJ2-2; 9 bases align to TRBD2. In nucleotides, the CDR3 is TGCGCCAGCAGCCAACCCGGCGGGAGGGCTTCGAACACCGGGGAGCTGTTTTTT. Translated, it gives CASSQPGGRASNTGELFF.